This T cell receptor beta chain was recorded in a study of CD8 T cells in Susac syndrome (dated by TCRdb to 2018 to 2020). For context, the study as a whole: Repertoire sequencing was used to test whether CD8+ T cell activation and differentiation in Susac syndrome was antigen driven. On the study overall, not on this receptor specifically: The number of individuals in the TCR sequencing and HLA analysis was acknowledged as relatively small.

The CDR1 and CDR2 encoded by the germline V gene (reference sequence) are SGHNT and YYREEE. The CDR3 runs 14 residues from the cysteine to the phenylalanine. Just CDR3 DNA is preserved here, 42 bases in frame from base 1. V is shortened by 4 bases, J by 6 bases, and the region joining them spans 16 bases. Peripheral blood CD8+ and CD4+ T cells from healthy donors, Susac syndrome patients and multiple sclerosis patients were profiled using high-throughput TCR beta sequencing. The multiple sclerosis controls were treatment-naive patients whose relapsing-remitting disease, either stable or active, fulfilled the revised McDonald criteria. Bulk CD8+ and CD4+ T cells were purified magnetically by negative isolation, whereas CD8+ TEMRA cells were enriched by FACS. Blood was drawn into EDTA tubes, processed within 24 hours, and PBMCs were isolated by density gradient centrifugation. PBMCs intended for TCR sequencing were cryopreserved in liquid nitrogen and thawed later in a water bath at 37 degrees C. A purity of at least 90% was achieved for sorted or isolated CD4+, CD8+ and CD8+ TEMRA cells.

RNA was extracted using the RNeasy kit, and roughly 0.5 to 1 ug of the RNA was reverse transcribed with random hexamers. The immunoSEQ multiplex PCR assay, covering 54 Vbeta and 13 Jbeta segments, was used to amplify TCR beta CDR3 regions. Bias from PCR amplification was corrected by using a synthetic template baseline for primer optimization and for computational correction. Per the authors' processing: Reads were annotated to V, D and J genes per IMGT and analyzed with immunoSEQ Analyzer, keeping only productive sequences. Clonality was calculated as one minus the Shannon entropy normalized by log2 of the number of productive unique sequences. For each patient and control, public and private clones were evaluated within the 100 most prevalent clones. Susac-specific clones were defined as absent from healthy and MS cohorts, about 1,100 published viral clones and other ImmuneACCESS disease sequences. In-frame beta chains were kept once TCRdb had trimmed the public reads at Q25 with fastp and called clones with MiXCR. CDR3 protein sequences are deduplicated, and each keeps its most common genes and DNA. V and J calls and clone size were set by TCRdb, not the authors. The sample has around 71,000 distinct CDR3 sequences on record, 96% of them singletons. The top ten constitute 0.095% to 0.12% of the sample.

This clonotype came up once. There is no known antigen for this receptor. Base-call qualities are not available, and no considerably larger clone is one nucleotide away. A single read constitutes weak evidence. The sequence is built from TRBV5-4 and TRBJ1-2; there is no confident call for the D gene. Material for sequencing was CD4+ T cells from PBMCs. The clonotype comes from a human donor with multiple sclerosis. The CDR3 region: CASSAEGGFNGYTF. The nucleotide sequence is given as TGTGCCAGCAGCGCGGAGGGAGGTTTCAATGGCTACACCTTC.